This entry features one TCR beta chain sequence. This entry belongs to a study of blood T cell repertoires in COVID-19. Methods used by the authors: The authors estimated nucleated cell counts from reference gene primer amplification. The method was immunoSEQ multiplex PCR; TCRdb's version includes in-frame clones alone and lacks a portion of them. The V and J calls and the clone size are those of that table, but D and trimming were determined from the DNA. Here the sample spans fewer than 300,000 clones, roughly 85% being singletons. CDR3 length: 14 residues. Trimming cost V 4 bases and J 4 bases; bases outside gene matches: 4. Germline lookup yields CDR1 MDHEN and CDR2 SYDVKM.

The chain carries TRBV28 and TRBJ1-2, with TRBD1 matching 9 bases. The TCR sequence derives from a woman in her twenties or thirties who had recovered from COVID-19. The sequencing sample was made of PBMCs or T cells enriched from blood (not recorded which). In DNA form, the CDR3 reads TGTGCCAGCAGTTCTTGGGGACAGGGCTATGGCTACACCTTC. Translating gives CASSSWGQGYGYTF.